The T cell receptor beta chain under discussion was sequenced for a study of cytomegalovirus exposure and HLA in healthy donors. This clone has just one count. The PCR employed 60 Vbeta primers together with 13 Jbeta primers. Libraries were prepared by immunoSEQ multiplex PCR; TCRdb keeps only in-frame clonotypes and omits some of them. The sample yields roughly 120,000 clones, approximately 78% seen once. The CDR3 is made up of 12 amino acids. V lost 2 bases, J lost 6 bases, and 8 bases lay in between. The germline CDR1 and CDR2 sequences are SGHRS and YFSETQ. The source material was PBMCs. V and J are TRBV5-1 and TRBJ1-1; D remains ambiguous. The sequence came from a man aged 35-49 years in good health and CMV-seronegative. CDR3 coding DNA: TGCGCCAGCAGCTTTGCGGGAGCTGAAGCTTTCTTT. Translating it yields CASSFAGAEAFF.